Each of the 24 T cell receptor beta chains below was sequenced from the same sample in a study of cytomegalovirus exposure and HLA in healthy donors. PCR involved 60 Vbeta and 13 Jbeta primers. The table came from immunoSEQ multiplex PCR; TCRdb's copy has only in-frame clones and leaves some out. This sample carries about 140,000 clones, 70% to 80% of them seen once, and the ten largest clones take 3.9%. Sequenced sample: PBMCs. Receptors were obtained from a man aged 18-30 years in good health and CMV-seronegative.

The chain combines TRBV29-1 with TRBJ2-1; 11 bases fit TRBD2. Germline V gene data show CDR1 as SQVTM and CDR2 as ANQGSEA. V lost 3 bases and J lost 4; bases outside the gene matches: 5. CDR3 length: 15 residues. The CDR3 reads CSVEASGGTYNEQFF. The CDR3 DNA reads as TGCAGCGTTGAGGCTAGCGGGGGGACGTACAATGAGCAGTTCTTC.

V is TRBV14 and J is TRBJ2-3, with 10 nucleotides matching TRBD1. In germline, CDR1 is SGHDN, CDR2 FVKESK. Trimming took 0 bases from V and 4 from J; bases not matched to a gene: 13. This CDR3 is built from 19 residues. The CDR3 is CASSQDPRTGGREADTQYF. CDR3 nucleotides: TGTGCCAGCAGCCAAGATCCTCGGACAGGGGGGAGGGAGGCAGATACGCAGTATTTT.

V gene TRBV7-3 combines with J gene TRBJ1-5, with TRBD1 as a possible D gene (6 bases). V gave up 7 bases and J gave up 3 bases, with 13 bases separating them. From germline, CDR1 is SGHTA and CDR2 FQGTGA. The CDR3 runs to 14 residues. The CDR3 protein is CASIKQGINQPQHF. CDR3 nucleotide sequence: TGTGCCAGCATCAAACAGGGAATCAATCAGCCCCAGCATTTT.

The V gene is TRBV9, the J gene TRBJ1-5; no reliable D call. V lost 0 bases, J lost 4 bases, and 11 bases lay in between. The germline gives CDR1 SGDLS, CDR2 YYNGEE. The CDR3 consists of 15 residues. The CDR3 is CASSVDGDRNQPQHF. For the CDR3, the DNA is TGTGCCAGCAGCGTAGACGGGGATAGGAATCAGCCCCAGCATTTT.

The chain has TRBV6-5 and TRBJ1-2, with D uncertain. Germline CDR1 and CDR2: MNHEY and SVGAGI. V dropped 2 bases and J dropped 0 bases, with 7 bases sitting between them. CDR3 size: 14 residues. The CDR3 bases are TGTGCCAGCAGTTACAACAGCCCTAACTATGGCTACACCTTC. Its protein is CASSYNSPNYGYTF.

The CDR3: CASSLPRTSYNIQYF. The DNA of the CDR3 is TGTGCCAGCAGTTTACCGCGGACTAGTTATAACATTCAGTACTTC. The chain combines TRBV27 with TRBJ2-4, with 7 bases lining up with TRBD2. From germline, CDR1 is MNHEY and CDR2 SMNVEV (reference sequence). With V trimmed by 2 bases and J by 7 bases, 8 bases remained unmatched. This CDR3 has 15 residues.

This clone was observed once. V is TRBV27 and J is TRBJ2-5, with D uncertain. Germline lookup yields CDR1 MNHEY and CDR2 SMNVEV (reference sequence). The CDR3 loop spans 13 amino acids. With 3 bases removed from V and 5 bases from J, the gap between germline ends came to 10 bases. CDR3 sequence: CASSFLARETQYF. In DNA, the CDR3 is TGTGCCAGCAGTTTCCTGGCCAGGGAGACCCAGTACTTC.

The V call is TRBV5-1, the J call TRBJ2-3; 10 bases match TRBD2. The CDR3 totals 17 residues. Losses at the gene ends were 0 bases for V and 4 bases for J; bases not matched to a gene: 8. The germline V gene has CDR1 SGHRS and CDR2 YFSETQ. This CDR3 reads CASSLDLSGGLSDTQYF. In nucleotides, the CDR3 is TGCGCCAGCAGCTTGGACCTTAGCGGGGGGCTCTCAGATACGCAGTATTTT.

The gene calls are TRBV27 and TRBJ2-5; D is possibly TRBD1 (6 bases). Between the trimmed V and J ends, which lost 6 bases and 2 bases, there was a span of 16 bases. This CDR3 region has 15 residues. Germline CDR1 and CDR2: MNHEY and SMNVEV (reference sequence). The CDR3 nucleotides are TGTGCCAGCAGGGTTGGTGGACAGCGGCAAGAGACCCAGTACTTC. Its protein is CASRVGGQRQETQYF.

This rearrangement joins TRBV11-2 to TRBJ2-1, with D tentatively TRBD1 (6 bases). This CDR3 is 17 amino acids long. Germline assignment: CDR1 SGHAT and CDR2 FQNNGV. Between the trimmed V and J ends, which lost 6 bases and 3 bases, there was a span of 21 bases. The CDR3 loop reads CASSPATPDRFYNEQFF. For the CDR3, the DNA is TGTGCCAGCAGTCCCGCAACCCCGGACAGATTCTACAATGAGCAGTTCTTC.

This chain links TRBV6-1 with TRBJ2-7, with 8 bases matching TRBD2. Germline-derived CDR1 and CDR2 are MNHNS and SASEGT. After removal of 0 bases from V and 7 bases from J, the junction contained 8 bases not matched to a gene. The length of the CDR3 is 15 residues. The CDR3 is CASSEAAGVLGEQYF. CDR3 nucleotide sequence: TGTGCCAGCAGTGAAGCAGCGGGAGTGCTGGGGGAGCAGTACTTC.

This rearrangement joins TRBV6-1 to TRBJ1-2, with D possibly being TRBD1 (6 bases). Germline CDR1 reads MNHNS; CDR2 reads SASEGT. The CDR3 length is 15 residues. Trimming took off 2 bases at V and 6 bases at J, with 16 bases between the two ends. The CDR3 nucleotides read TGTGCCAGCAGTGAAACAGGGACAAGCGTGGATGGCTACACCTTC. It specifies CASSETGTSVDGYTF.

The rearrangement links TRBV2 to TRBJ2-1, with D perhaps matching TRBD2 (6 bases). V was clipped by 7 bases and J by 4 bases, with 17 bases between them. CDR3 size: 15 residues. CDR1 and CDR2 from the germline V gene are SNHLY and FYNNEI. Here the CDR3 DNA reads TGTGCCAGCAATTGGGCTAGACGGGAGTACAATGAGCAGTTCTTC. It translates to CASNWARREYNEQFF.

This clone was seen a few times. CDR3 in DNA: TGTGCCAGCAGTGCCCGCGAAAGATCAAATGAAAAACTGTTTTTT. Its translation is CASSARERSNEKLFF. The chain recombines TRBV6-1 with TRBJ1-4; D not resolved. CDR1 MNHNS and CDR2 SASEGT come from the germline V gene. This CDR3 spans 15 amino acids. The V and J ends lost 4 bases and 5 bases respectively, with 14 bases between them.

This sequence joins TRBV10-1 and TRBJ1-1; 7 nucleotides align to TRBD1. There are 14 residues in the CDR3. Germline CDR1 and CDR2: WNHNN and SYGVQD (reference sequence). J lost 0 bases, V lost 5 bases, and 3 bases had no gene match. The CDR3 DNA follows: TGCGCCAGCAGTCACAGGGGTATGAACACTGAAGCTTTCTTT. This translates into CASSHRGMNTEAFF.

V usage is TRBV9 and J usage is TRBJ2-7; 8 bases agree with TRBD1. V gave up 1 base and J gave up 5 bases; unmatched junction bases: 11. Per germline, CDR1 SGDLS and CDR2 YYNGEE. The CDR3 spans 16 residues. The CDR3 DNA follows: TGTGCCAGCAGCGTAATGTCACAGGGGGACGGACACGAGCAGTACTTC. It specifies CASSVMSQGDGHEQYF.

This sequence joins TRBV19 and TRBJ1-1, with D possibly matching TRBD1 (5 bases). The germline V gene has CDR1 LNHDA and CDR2 SQIVND (reference sequence). This CDR3 contains 12 residues. V lost 7 bases to trimming and J lost 3 bases, with 9 bases between them. DNA for the CDR3: TGTGCCAGTAAGGGCAGGGACACTGAAGCTTTCTTT. As protein: CASKGRDTEAFF.

This chain links TRBV7-8 with TRBJ1-5; 10 bases are a match to TRBD1. The CDR3 spans 15 residues. J was trimmed by 5 bases and V by 5 bases; bases with no gene match: 6. Per germline, CDR1 SGHVS and CDR2 FQNEAQ. The CDR3 DNA reads TGTGCCAGCAGCGAACCGGGACAGGGGTATCAGCCCCAGCATTTT. It translates to CASSEPGQGYQPQHF. Together with reference TRBV7-8 and TRBJ1-5, the CDR3 gives the full variable domain: GAGVSQSPRYKVAKRGQDVALRCDPISGHVSLFWYQQALGQGPEFLTYFQNEAQLDKSGLPSDRFFAERPEGSVSTLKIQRTQQEDSAVYLCASSEPGQGYQPQHFGDGTRLSIL.

V and J are TRBV29-1 and TRBJ2-1; the D gene is possibly TRBD1 (5 bases). V was clipped by 8 bases and J by 8 bases, with 25 bases between them. Germline lookup yields CDR1 SQVTM and CDR2 ANQGSEA. This CDR3 has 15 residues. The CDR3 region is CSTPPETLWGHEQFF. CDR3 coding DNA: TGCAGCACTCCTCCAGAAACGCTGTGGGGCCATGAGCAGTTCTTC.

A single count supports this clone. CDR3 residues: CASSPGMDREAFF. CDR3 sequence (DNA): TGTGCCAGCAGCCCCGGGATGGACCGTGAAGCTTTCTTT. The V gene is TRBV7-8, the J gene TRBJ1-1; D unclear. This CDR3 is built from 13 residues. With 5 bases removed from V and 7 bases from J, the gap between germline ends came to 14 bases. CDR1 is SGHVS and CDR2 is FQNEAQ in the germline V gene.

Comment on this clone: Its ends do not fully match the called genes, so a read error is possible. V gene TRBV28 combines with J gene TRBJ1-4; D is unclear. The CDR3 sequence is 16 residues long. In germline, CDR1 is MDHEN, CDR2 SYDVKM. DNA for the CDR3: TGTGCCAGCAGTTTGGCCAACACTGCAACTAGTGAAAAACTGTTTTTT. Amino acid sequence: CASSLANTATSEKLFF.

V usage is TRBV19 and J usage is TRBJ2-1; D gene ambiguous. Trimming removed 3 bases at V and 15 bases at J, with 15 bases between. This CDR3 has 12 amino acids. The germline CDR1 and CDR2 sequences are LNHDA and SQIVND (reference sequence). The DNA for the CDR3 is TGTGCCAGTAGTATTACCGAGGTAGCAACGTTCTTC. It is translated as CASSITEVATFF.

This sequence joins TRBV6-6 and TRBJ2-7; tentatively, D is TRBD2 (5 bases). This CDR3 comprises 16 residues. Germline loops: CDR1 MNHNY, CDR2 SVGAGI (reference sequence). V was cut by 0 bases and J by 2 bases, with 14 bases left in between. As DNA, the CDR3 is TGTGCCAGCAGTTACTCGAGGGTACGATCAACCTACGAGCAGTACTTC. It encodes CASSYSRVRSTYEQYF.

This chain links TRBV7-3 with TRBJ1-3; 7 bases line up with TRBD1. CDR3 length: 15 amino acids. The germline gives CDR1 SGHTA, CDR2 FQGTGA. V shed 1 base, J shed 4 bases, and the junction held 4 bases outside the gene matches. CDR3 residues: CASSLSTGAGNTIYF. CDR3 DNA sequence: TGTGCCAGCAGCTTAAGTACAGGGGCCGGAAACACCATATATTTT. The whole variable domain, remainder taken from reference TRBV7-3 and TRBJ1-3, is GAGVSQTPSNKVTEKGKYVELRCDPISGHTALYWYRQSLGQGPEFLIYFQGTGAADDSGLPNDRFFAVRPEGSVSTLKIQRTERGDSAVYLCASSLSTGAGNTIYFGEGSWLTVV.